Each of the 26 T cell receptor beta chains below was sequenced from the same sample in a study of shared clonotypes between healthy human individuals. Naive CD8 cells lacked CD45RO, underwent positive selection for CCR7 and left out terminally differentiated effector memory CD45RA+ cells. Sequencing used immunoSEQ multiplex PCR; TCRdb keeps in-frame clones, though not all of them. This sample has over 2 million clones, with around 96% found just once. Sequenced: naive CD8+ T cells sorted from blood. These receptors all stem from a man aged 18 to 29 in good health.

V usage is TRBV11-2 and J usage is TRBJ2-4; 10 nucleotides align to TRBD2. The trim removed 5 bases at V and 8 bases at J, leaving 6 bases unmatched. Germline V gives CDR1 SGHAT, CDR2 FQNNGV. This CDR3 is 14 amino acids long. In DNA, the CDR3 is TGTGCCAGCAGCCCTAGCGGGGGTCACGACATTCAGTACTTC. Its protein product is CASSPSGGHDIQYF.

This clone has just one count. This chain joins TRBV11-3 and TRBJ2-7; 7 bases align to TRBD2. Germline V gives CDR1 SGHNT, CDR2 YENEEA. J was trimmed by 1 base and V by 5 bases; bases with no gene match: 5. The CDR3 totals 14 residues. CDR3 in DNA: TGTGCCAGCAGCCAATGGGGGGGTTCCTACGAGCAGTACTTC. Translation: CASSQWGGSYEQYF. Supplemented by reference TRBV11-3 and TRBJ2-7, the full variable domain reads EAGVVQSPRYKIIEKKQPVAFWCNPISGHNTLYWYLQNLGQGPELLIRYENEEAVDDSQLPKDRFSAERLKGVDSTLKIQPAELGDSAVYLCASSQWGGSYEQYFGPGTRLTVT.

The V gene is TRBV7-9, the J gene TRBJ2-7; possible D gene TRBD1, 6 bases. Trimming removed 7 bases at V and 6 bases at J, with 25 bases between. The CDR3 has 16 amino acids. Germline V gene lookup returns CDR1 SEHNR and CDR2 FQNEAQ (reference sequence). In DNA form, the CDR3 reads TGTGCCAGCACCGGACCCGCCGCGGTGTGGGGGCGCGAGCAGTACTTC. This codes for CASTGPAAVWGREQYF.

Remarks on this clone: The same CDR3 is also encoded by other DNA sequences in this sample. The V gene is TRBV7-9, the J gene TRBJ2-1; unclear D gene. CDR3 size: 12 residues. Germline CDR1 is SEHNR and CDR2 is FQNEAQ (reference sequence). The V gene lost 2 bases and the J gene lost 5 bases, with 4 bases spanning the gap. CDR3 sequence (DNA): TGTGCCAGCAGCTTACGTGACAATGAGCAGTTCTTC. Translation: CASSLRDNEQFF.

V and J are TRBV7-6 and TRBJ2-1, with 7 bases identical to TRBD1. Germline values: CDR1 SGHVS, CDR2 FNYEAQ. J gave up 8 bases and V 3 bases, and 1 base lay outside the gene matches. This CDR3 is 12 amino acids long. The CDR3 nucleotides are TGTGCCAGCAGCTTTCAGGGGGATGAGCAGTTCTTC. Its protein is CASSFQGDEQFF.

In nucleotides, the CDR3 is TGTGCCAGCATATCAAACGAGCAGTACTTC. Translation: CASISNEQYF. The V and J genes are TRBV2 and TRBJ2-7; D is ambiguous. In germline, CDR1 is SNHLY, CDR2 FYNNEI. Trimming took off 7 bases at V and 5 bases at J, with 6 bases between the two ends. The CDR3 is 10 amino acids.

The rearrangement links TRBV6-5 to TRBJ2-1; tentative D call: TRBD2 (5 bases). V was shortened by 5 bases and J by 3 bases, with 11 bases between the two germline ends. Germline V gene sequence: CDR1 MNHEY, CDR2 SVGAGI. This CDR3 is built from 14 residues. In DNA, the CDR3 is TGTGCCAGCAGTCCCGGGGAATACTACAATGAGCAGTTCTTC. Protein product: CASSPGEYYNEQFF.

The rearrangement uses TRBV27 and TRBJ2-1; D is undetermined. Trimming took off 4 bases at V and 7 bases at J, with 8 bases between the two ends. The CDR3 length is 12 residues. CDR1 is MNHEY and CDR2 is SMNVEV in the germline V gene (reference sequence). In DNA, the CDR3 is TGTGCCAGCAGTTATCGGCAGAATGAGCAGTTCTTC. Translating it yields CASSYRQNEQFF.

The rearrangement joins TRBV6-5 to TRBJ2-1; no reliable D call. Germline CDR1 and CDR2: MNHEY and SVGAGI. The CDR3 is 12 amino acids. V lost 1 base to trimming and J lost 7 bases, with 5 bases between them. The CDR3 nucleotides read TGTGCCAGCAGTTACTATGGTAATGAGCAGTTCTTC. Protein: CASSYYGNEQFF.

The J gene is TRBJ1-3, the V gene TRBV5-1, with TRBD1 as a possible D gene (5 bases). The germline V gene has CDR1 SGHRS and CDR2 YFSETQ. This CDR3 region has 17 residues. Trimming removed 0 bases at V and 4 bases at J, with 17 bases between. CDR3 nucleotide sequence: TGCGCCAGCAGCTTGGACCCTCAGGGTGCAGAGGGAAACACCATATATTTT. Translation: CASSLDPQGAEGNTIYF.

CDR3 DNA sequence: TGTGCCAGCAGTTACAACGCGGGAGGGTCCACAGATACGCAGTATTTT. Protein: CASSYNAGGSTDTQYF. The chain couples TRBV6-5 to TRBJ2-3, with 9 bases identical to TRBD2. CDR3 length: 16 residues. CDR1 and CDR2 (germline): MNHEY, SVGAGI. Trimming removed 2 bases from V and 2 bases from J; junction bases left unmatched: 5.

The chain employs TRBV9 and TRBJ2-2; perhaps TRBD2 as D (5 bases). This CDR3 region has 18 residues. The germline CDR1 and CDR2 sequences are SGDLS and YYNGEE. Trimming took 3 bases from V and 0 from J, leaving 18 bases between them. CDR3 sequence: CASSANLHGETNTGELFF. The CDR3 nucleotides read TGTGCCAGCAGCGCAAACTTACACGGGGAAACGAACACCGGGGAGCTGTTTTTT.

The chain has TRBV19 and TRBJ1-5; D is unclear. V was shortened by 2 bases and J by 6 bases, with 14 bases between the two germline ends. Looked up from germline, CDR1 is LNHDA and CDR2 is SQIVND (reference sequence). The CDR3 contains 15 residues. CDR3 DNA sequence: TGTGCCAGTAGTATAAATGGCGGCTCCTTTCAGCCCCAGCATTTT. Amino acids: CASSINGGSFQPQHF.

Only one count was recorded for this clone. V gene TRBV13 combines with J gene TRBJ2-7; D gene unclear. Germline CDR1 reads PRHDT; CDR2 reads FYEKMQ (reference sequence). The V end was cut by 4 bases, the J end by 2 bases, with 21 bases between. This CDR3 has 17 amino acids. The CDR3 loop is CASSSSPNSLITYEQYF. In nucleotides, the CDR3 is TGTGCCAGCAGCTCGTCTCCGAACTCCCTGATCACCTACGAGCAGTACTTC.

The CDR3 coding sequence is TGTGCCAGCAGTGAAGCGACAGGGGAGAACACTGAAGCTTTCTTT. Translation: CASSEATGENTEAFF. This chain joins TRBV6-1 and TRBJ1-1; 8 bases line up with TRBD1. Germline V gene sequence: CDR1 MNHNS, CDR2 SASEGT. The CDR3 is made up of 15 amino acids. V was clipped by 0 bases and J by 1 base; unmatched bases: 1.

The gene calls are TRBV7-6 and TRBJ1-1; no definite D call. V was trimmed by 5 bases and J by 1 base, leaving 11 bases between them. CDR3 size: 14 residues. Per the germline V gene, CDR1 is SGHVS and CDR2 is FNYEAQ. The CDR3 region has the DNA TGTGCCAGCAGCCCCTTTCTGGGGAACACTGAAGCTTTCTTT. Translated, it gives CASSPFLGNTEAFF.

The chain employs TRBV5-4 and TRBJ2-6; possibly TRBD2 for D (5 bases). This CDR3 has 17 residues. CDR1 is SGHNT, CDR2 YYREEE, per germline (reference sequence). Trimming removed 0 bases from V and 0 bases from J, with 10 bases in between. CDR3 DNA sequence: TGTGCCAGCAGCTTGGAGACTAACCCCTCTGGGGCCAACGTCCTGACTTTC. Encoded protein: CASSLETNPSGANVLTF.

This clone was found once. The gene calls are TRBV13 and TRBJ2-7; 9 bases match TRBD1. Germline assignment: CDR1 PRHDT and CDR2 FYEKMQ (reference sequence). The CDR3 consists of 16 residues. V lost 5 bases to trimming and J lost 1 base; unmatched junction nucleotides: 9. The CDR3 coding sequence is TGTGCCAGCAGCACCTCGGACAGGGGACAATCCTACGAGCAGTACTTC. Amino acid sequence: CASSTSDRGQSYEQYF. Based on the CDR3 plus reference TRBV13 and TRBJ2-7, the full variable domain is AAGVIQSPRHLIKEKRETATLKCYPIPRHDTVYWYQQGPGQDPQFLISFYEKMQSDKGSIPDRFSAQQFSDYHSELNMSSLELGDSALYFCASSTSDRGQSYEQYFGPGTRLTVT.

With respect to this clone: Germline is not matched at one junction end, which may reflect a read error. The chain combines TRBV28 with TRBJ1-3; 7 bases agree with TRBD1. Per germline, CDR1 MDHEN and CDR2 SYDVKM. The CDR3 covers 13 residues. CDR3 sequence reads: CASWGQSENTIYF. CDR3 nucleotide sequence: TGTGCCAGCTGGGGACAGTCTGAAAACACCATATATTTT.

The chain combines TRBV2 with TRBJ2-7, with D possibly matching TRBD2 (6 bases). V was cut by 3 bases and J by 1 base, with 10 bases left in between. Germline CDR1 reads SNHLY; CDR2 reads FYNNEI. The CDR3 runs 14 residues. The CDR3 is CASSEGDFSYEQYF. The CDR3 DNA follows: TGTGCCAGCAGTGAGGGGGACTTTTCCTACGAGCAGTACTTC.

J is TRBJ2-1 and V is TRBV6-5; 9 bases map to TRBD2. The CDR3 has 15 amino acids. The V gene end was trimmed by 5 bases and the J gene end by 7 bases; junction bases not matched to a gene: 9. Per germline, CDR1 MNHEY and CDR2 SVGAGI. The CDR3 reads CASSPGSGRTNEQFF. The DNA of the CDR3 is TGTGCCAGCAGTCCAGGGAGCGGGAGGACGAATGAGCAGTTCTTC.

The J gene is TRBJ2-3, the V gene TRBV6-5; TRBD1 matches 10 bases. The CDR3 extends over 14 amino acids. Looked up from germline, CDR1 is MNHEY and CDR2 is SVGAGI. The J segment lost 4 bases and the V segment lost 4 bases, leaving 2 bases of the junction unmatched. The CDR3 spells CASSSTGGSDTQYF. The CDR3 DNA reads as TGTGCCAGCAGTTCGACAGGGGGCTCAGATACGCAGTATTTT.

This chain joins TRBV18 and TRBJ2-3; D is ambiguous. This CDR3 is built from 14 residues. V lost 3 bases and J lost 5, with 12 bases in between. Per germline, CDR1 KGHSH and CDR2 LQKENI. The DNA for the CDR3 is TGTGCCAGCTCACCCCCCTCCGAGCTAGATACGCAGTATTTT. The encoded protein is CASSPPSELDTQYF.

This rearrangement joins TRBV11-2 to TRBJ2-5; D uncertain. CDR1 and CDR2 from the germline V gene are SGHAT and FQNNGV. Trimming pared 4 bases from V and 6 bases from J, leaving 6 bases between. The CDR3 has 11 amino acids. The CDR3 nucleotides are TGTGCCAGCAGCTCCGGGCAGACCCAGTACTTC. Translation gives CASSSGQTQYF. The entire variable domain, with the rest obtained from reference TRBV11-2 and TRBJ2-5, is as follows: EAGVAQSPRYKIIEKRQSVAFWCNPISGHATLYWYQQILGQGPKLLIQFQNNGVVDDSQLPKDRFSAERLKGVDSTLKIQPAKLEDSAVYLCASSSGQTQYFGPGTRLLVL.

This chain links TRBV7-7 with TRBJ2-1, with 7 bases that match TRBD2. Germline V gene sequence: CDR1 SSHAT, CDR2 FNYEAQ (reference sequence). This CDR3 is built from 14 residues. The CDR3 sequence is CASAGGRVGNEQFF. The CDR3 nucleotides are TGTGCTAGCGCAGGCGGGAGAGTTGGCAATGAGCAGTTCTTC.

The V gene is TRBV13, the J gene TRBJ1-6, with a tentative D call TRBD1 (5 bases). This CDR3 is 12 amino acids long. The germline V and J ends were trimmed by 7 bases and 10 bases, with 11 bases remaining between them. CDR1 is PRHDT, CDR2 FYEKMQ, per germline (reference sequence). CDR3 in amino acids: CASNLGGSPLHF. The CDR3 DNA follows: TGTGCCAGCAACCTCGGGGGGTCACCCCTCCACTTT.